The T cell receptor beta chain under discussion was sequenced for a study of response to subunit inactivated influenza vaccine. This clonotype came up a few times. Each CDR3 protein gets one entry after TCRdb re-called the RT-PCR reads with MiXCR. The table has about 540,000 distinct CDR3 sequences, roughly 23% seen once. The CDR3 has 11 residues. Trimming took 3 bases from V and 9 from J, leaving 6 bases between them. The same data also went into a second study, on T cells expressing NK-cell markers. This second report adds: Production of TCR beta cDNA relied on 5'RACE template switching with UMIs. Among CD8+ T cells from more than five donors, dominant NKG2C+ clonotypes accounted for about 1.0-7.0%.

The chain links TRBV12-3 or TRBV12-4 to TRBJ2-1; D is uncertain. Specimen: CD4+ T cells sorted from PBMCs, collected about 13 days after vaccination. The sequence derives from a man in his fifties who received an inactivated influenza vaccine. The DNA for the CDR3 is TGTGCCAGCAGTTTTAGTACTGAGCAGTTCTTC. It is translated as CASSFSTEQFF.